The clone carrying this TCR beta chain was recorded a few times. Its antigen remains unidentified. Genomic DNA templated the TCR beta VDJ and CDR3 profiling. TCRdb itself ran the reads through MiXCR, one entry per CDR3 protein. The sample consists of 200,000 to 250,000 distinct CDR3 sequences, roughly two thirds of them appearing once. This specimen belongs to a study of CD8+CD57+ T cells in acquired aplastic anemia. Turning to the study itself: Sorted CD4+ and CD8+ cells gave an average of about 3 ug of DNA. Study-wide findings and caveats: Overlapping CD8+ CDR3 repertoires of patients and controls contained under 35 shared sequences.

CDR3 length: 12 amino acids. Per germline, CDR1 KGHDR and CDR2 SFDVKD. Trimming took off 9 bases at V and 10 bases at J, with 17 bases between the two ends. The sequenced patients had an expansion of CD8+CD57+ cells seen by flow cytometry. The chain employs TRBV24-1 and TRBJ1-1; D is unresolved. Sequencing was performed on sorted CD4+, CD8+, or CD8+CD57+ T cells (not recorded which) from PBMCs. This clonotype was sampled from a human donor with aplastic anemia. CDR3 sequence: CATVAPLRVAFF. For the CDR3, the DNA is TGTGCCACCGTGGCCCCGCTGAGGGTAGCTTTCTTT.